This TCR beta chain was found in a study of cytomegalovirus exposure and HLA in healthy donors. As regards this clone: Its antigen is undetermined.

Use of 60 Vbeta and 13 Jbeta primers characterized the PCR. The data were produced by immunoSEQ multiplex PCR, yet TCRdb's version contains in-frame clones alone and is incomplete. The table records over 250,000 clones, about 66% of them present only once. Trimming took off 4 bases at V and 2 bases at J, with 14 bases between the two ends. Germline-derived CDR1 and CDR2 are SNHLY and FYNNEI. This CDR3 comprises 15 residues. Study-level findings and limits: About 150 TCR beta chains were listed as cytomegalovirus-associated. Later analysis identified a missense DCLRE1C variant that was linked to TCR beta V- and J-gene trimming.

The sample taken for sequencing was PBMCs. V gene TRBV2 combines with J gene TRBJ2-5, with D possibly TRBD1 on 6 matching bases. The clonotype was recovered from a female donor in good health and CMV-seronegative. This CDR3 is CASSVFTGRQETQYF. The CDR3 DNA reads TGTGCCAGCAGTGTTTTCACAGGGCGGCAAGAGACCCAGTACTTC.